Below, one T cell receptor (beta chain) is given with its context. The data were taken from a study of human T cells and chemical hapten exposure. The V gene's germline CDR1 is PRHDT and CDR2 FYEKMQ (reference sequence). The V end lost 1 base, the J end lost 12 bases, and 19 bases lay between the germline ends. The CDR3 length is 15 residues. Time point meaning: pre-sensitization, week 0. Regarding treatment: therapeutic diphenylcyclopropenone sensitization with weekly scalp DPC. Via MiXCR, TCRdb re-called the RACE reads, giving one row per CDR3 protein. The sample includes under 400,000 distinct CDR3 sequences, approximately 5% of them seen just once.

The chain is built from TRBV13 and TRBJ2-1; D is undetermined. Sequencing was performed on whole blood, taken in connection with sensitization to the hapten diphenylcyclopropenone (DPC). This TCR came from a woman between 50 and 59 years old with alopecia areata. Some clones in this sample may be carry-over from other donors' samples. For the CDR3, the DNA is TGTGCCAGCAGCTTAGAGCAGGCGCTACCCTCTGGGCAGTTCTTC. Residues: CASSLEQALPSGQFF.